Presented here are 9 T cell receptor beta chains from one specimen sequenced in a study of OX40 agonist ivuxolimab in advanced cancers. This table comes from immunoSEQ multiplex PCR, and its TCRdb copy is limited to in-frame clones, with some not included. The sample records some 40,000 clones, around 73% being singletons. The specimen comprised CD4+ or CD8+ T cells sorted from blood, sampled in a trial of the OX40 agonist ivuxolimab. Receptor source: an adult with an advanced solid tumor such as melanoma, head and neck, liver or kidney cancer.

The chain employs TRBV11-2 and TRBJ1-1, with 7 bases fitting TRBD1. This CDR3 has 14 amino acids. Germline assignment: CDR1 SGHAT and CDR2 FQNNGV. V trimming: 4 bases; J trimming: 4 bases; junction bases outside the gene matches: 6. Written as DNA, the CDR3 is TGTGCCAGCAGCTCCACCTCAGGGGGCACTGAAGCTTTCTTT. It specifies CASSSTSGGTEAFF.

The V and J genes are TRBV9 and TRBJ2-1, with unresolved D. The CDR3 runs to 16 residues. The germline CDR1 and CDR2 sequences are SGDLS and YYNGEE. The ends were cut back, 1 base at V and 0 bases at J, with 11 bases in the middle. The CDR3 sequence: CASSVSGGSSYNEQFF. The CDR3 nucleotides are TGTGCCAGCAGCGTATCGGGTGGTAGCTCCTACAATGAGCAGTTCTTC.

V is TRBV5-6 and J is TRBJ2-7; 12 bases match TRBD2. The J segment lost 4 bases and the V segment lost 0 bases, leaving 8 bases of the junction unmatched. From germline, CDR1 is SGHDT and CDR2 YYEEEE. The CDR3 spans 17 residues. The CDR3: CASSLGGTSGLRYEQYF. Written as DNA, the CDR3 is TGTGCCAGCAGCTTGGGTGGGACTAGCGGGCTGAGGTACGAGCAGTACTTC.

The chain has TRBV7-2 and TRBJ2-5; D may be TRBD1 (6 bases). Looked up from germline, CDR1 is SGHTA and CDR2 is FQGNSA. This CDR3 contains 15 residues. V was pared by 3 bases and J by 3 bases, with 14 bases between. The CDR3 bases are TGTGCCAGCAGCTTCGGACGGACAGAAAAAGAGACCCAGTACTTC. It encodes CASSFGRTEKETQYF.

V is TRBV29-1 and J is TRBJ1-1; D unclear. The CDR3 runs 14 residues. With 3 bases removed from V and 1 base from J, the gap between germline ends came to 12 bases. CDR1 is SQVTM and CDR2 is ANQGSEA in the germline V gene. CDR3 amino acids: CSVDLWPENTEAFF. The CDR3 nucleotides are TGCAGCGTTGATCTTTGGCCAGAGAACACTGAAGCTTTCTTT.

CDR3 coding DNA: TGTGCCAGTAGCCAAGCTGGGAATGCGGACTATGGCTACACCTTC. Amino acid sequence: CASSQAGNADYGYTF. The chain couples TRBV19 to TRBJ1-2; no definite D call. The length of the CDR3 is 15 residues. With 6 bases removed from V and 3 bases from J, the gap between germline ends came to 17 bases. Per the germline V gene, CDR1 is LNHDA and CDR2 is SQIVND (reference sequence).

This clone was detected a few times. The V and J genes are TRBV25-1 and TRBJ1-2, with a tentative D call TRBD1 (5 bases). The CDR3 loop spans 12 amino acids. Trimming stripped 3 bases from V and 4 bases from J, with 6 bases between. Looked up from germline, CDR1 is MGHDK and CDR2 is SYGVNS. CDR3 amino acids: CASSDQGYGYTF. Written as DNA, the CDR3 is TGTGCCAGCAGTGATCAGGGCTATGGCTACACCTTC.

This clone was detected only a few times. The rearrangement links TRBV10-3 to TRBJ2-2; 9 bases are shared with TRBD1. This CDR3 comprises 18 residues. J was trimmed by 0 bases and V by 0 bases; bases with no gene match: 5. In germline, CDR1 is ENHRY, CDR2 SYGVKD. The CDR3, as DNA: TGTGCCATCAGTGAGTCGTTTGGGACAGGGACGAACACCGGGGAGCTGTTTTTT. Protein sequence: CAISESFGTGTNTGELFF.

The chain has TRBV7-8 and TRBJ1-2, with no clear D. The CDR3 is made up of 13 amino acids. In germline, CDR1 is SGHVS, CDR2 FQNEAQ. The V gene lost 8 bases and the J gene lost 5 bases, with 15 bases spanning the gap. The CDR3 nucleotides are TGTGCCAGCGGCCCCATCTCGGGGTATGGCTACACCTTC. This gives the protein CASGPISGYGYTF.